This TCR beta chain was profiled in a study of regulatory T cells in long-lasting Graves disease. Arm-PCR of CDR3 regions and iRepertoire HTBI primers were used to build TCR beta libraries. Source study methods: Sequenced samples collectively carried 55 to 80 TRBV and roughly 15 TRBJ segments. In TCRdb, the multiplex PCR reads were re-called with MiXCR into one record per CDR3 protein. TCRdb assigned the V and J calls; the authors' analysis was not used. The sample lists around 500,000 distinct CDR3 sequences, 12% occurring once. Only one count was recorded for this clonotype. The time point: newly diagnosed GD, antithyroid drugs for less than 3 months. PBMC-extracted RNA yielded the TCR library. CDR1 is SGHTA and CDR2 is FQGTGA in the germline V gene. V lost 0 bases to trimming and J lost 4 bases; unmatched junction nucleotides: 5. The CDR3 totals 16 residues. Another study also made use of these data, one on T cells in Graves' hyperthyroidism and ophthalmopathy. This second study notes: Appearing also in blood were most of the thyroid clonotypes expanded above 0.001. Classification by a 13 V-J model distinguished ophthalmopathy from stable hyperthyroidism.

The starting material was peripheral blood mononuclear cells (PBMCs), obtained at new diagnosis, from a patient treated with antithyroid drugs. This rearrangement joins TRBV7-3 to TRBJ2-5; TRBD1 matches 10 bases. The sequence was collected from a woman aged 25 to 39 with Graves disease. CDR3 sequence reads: CASSLTGQGRRETQYF. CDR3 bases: TGTGCCAGCAGCTTAACGGGACAGGGGAGACGAGAGACCCAGTACTTC.